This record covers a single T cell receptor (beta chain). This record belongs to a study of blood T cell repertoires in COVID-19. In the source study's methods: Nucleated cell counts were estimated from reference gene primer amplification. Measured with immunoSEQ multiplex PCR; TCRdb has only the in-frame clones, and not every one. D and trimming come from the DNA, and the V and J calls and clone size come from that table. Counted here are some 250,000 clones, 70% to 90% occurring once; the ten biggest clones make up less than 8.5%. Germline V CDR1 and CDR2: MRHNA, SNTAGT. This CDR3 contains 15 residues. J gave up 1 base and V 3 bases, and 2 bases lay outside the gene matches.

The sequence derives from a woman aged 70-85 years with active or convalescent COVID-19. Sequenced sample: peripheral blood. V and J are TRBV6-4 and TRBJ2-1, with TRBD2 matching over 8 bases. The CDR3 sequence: CASSESSGSYNEQFF. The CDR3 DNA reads TGTGCCAGCAGTGAGTCTAGCGGGTCCTACAATGAGCAGTTCTTC.